Listed below are T cell receptor beta chains from one sample, sequenced in a study of T cells in Graves' hyperthyroidism and ophthalmopathy. TCRdb analysed the multiplex PCR reads with MiXCR anew, one entry per CDR3 protein. Here the sample spans nearly 600,000 distinct CDR3 sequences, more than 11% being singletons. Material for sequencing was blood. These receptors all stem from a woman in her twenties or thirties with Graves' hyperthyroidism that later progressed to Graves' ophthalmopathy. CDR3s leave out the opening cysteine and the closing phenylalanine or tryptophan. Size is omitted from some rows. Given values are once, few, many or a class for expanded clones.

clone size	V gene	J gene	CDR3 protein
few	TRBV6-1	TRBJ2-6	ASSPLWANVLT
many	TRBV5-1	TRBJ2-3	ASSPNEGADTQY
few	TRBV28	TRBJ1-6	ASSSSGTGGRSSPLH
once	TRBV29-1	TRBJ2-1	SVFSGRTYDGQF
many	TRBV9	TRBJ2-1	ASSGGGDYNEQF
many	TRBV19	TRBJ1-4	ASSINSGANEKLF
once	TRBV7-2	TRBJ2-5	ASSSDYRETQY
many	TRBV2	TRBJ1-5	ASSEEAQGPQPQH
many	TRBV5-1	TRBJ2-1	ASSLTPGQKQF
-	TRBV2	TRBJ2-7	ASSPVGLAAYEQY
-	TRBV28	TRBJ2-3	ASSETGGGATDAQY
-	TRBV24-1	TRBJ1-2	ATTSGRSPRDGYT
many	TRBV20-1	TRBJ2-4	SAREILGRTLAKNIQY
many	TRBV12-5	TRBJ2-7	ASGLVDRGAHYEQY
-	TRBV27	TRBJ2-3	ASSITEENTQY
many	TRBV12-3/TRBV12-4	TRBJ2-1	ASSPDYEQF
many	TRBV7-2	TRBJ2-3	ASSLGTSIPGVTQY